A selection of T cell receptor beta chains follows, all from one sample in a study of T-cell reconstitution after alpha-beta-depleted transplantation in children. TCRdb used MiXCR to reprocess the PCR reads, holding one entry per CDR3 protein. The sample holds about 870,000 distinct CDR3 sequences; 15% to 20% are singletons and the top ten take approximately 5%. Sequenced here: PBMCs, mostly from graft donor cells, sampled 360 days after TCRalphabeta/CD19-depleted stem cell transplant. The source of these receptors is a male patient aged 5 to 17 who had a stem cell transplant for acute lymphoblastic leukemia, so the T cells may come from the graft donor. Each CDR3 is given with its conserved first and last residue. Each record gives: clone size, V gene, J gene, D gene, CDR3 protein, CDR3 DNA. D genes are given only for firm matches. The size entry is marked missing in some rows and otherwise reads once, few, many or a size class.

.	TRBV24-1	TRBJ2-1	.	CATSDYEQFF	TGTGCCACCAGTGATTATGAGCAGTTCTTC
.	TRBV27	TRBJ2-7	.	CASSLTVTGSSYEQYF	TGTGCCAGCAGTCTTACCGTGACCGGTAGCTCCTACGAGCAGTACTTC
.	TRBV5-1	TRBJ2-3	TRBD2	CASSSGTSGSSDTQYF	TGCGCCAGCAGCTCCGGGACTAGCGGGAGCTCTGATACGCAGTATTTT
few	TRBV7-8	TRBJ2-7	TRBD1	CASSLDRGIVYEQYF	TGTGCCAGCAGCCTGGACAGGGGGATTGTCTACGAGCAGTACTTC
.	TRBV20-1	TRBJ2-2	.	CSARDHQYTGELFF	TGCAGTGCTAGAGATCACCAATACACCGGGGAGCTGTTTTTT
few	TRBV28	TRBJ2-2	.	CASRSYGSGWGNTGELFF	TGTGCCAGCCGATCCTATGGGTCTGGGTGGGGAAACACCGGGGAGCTGTTTTTT
few	TRBV18	TRBJ2-7	TRBD1	CASSRGTGDEQYF	TGTGCCAGCTCACGGGGAACAGGGGACGAGCAGTACTTC
few	TRBV29-1	TRBJ2-3	.	CSVEGGSNTDTQYF	TGCAGCGTTGAGGGGGGATCGAACACAGATACGCAGTATTTT
.	TRBV30	TRBJ1-4	TRBD1	CAWSGGQGVEKLFF	TGTGCCTGGAGTGGCGGACAGGGCGTAGAAAAACTGTTTTTT
few	TRBV12-3/TRBV12-4	TRBJ2-1	.	CATQFSEQFF	TGTGCCACTCAGTTTAGTGAGCAGTTCTTC
.	TRBV5-6	TRBJ2-5	.	CASSLGLGVLQETQYF	TGTGCCAGCAGCTTGGGCCTGGGGGTCCTGCAAGAGACCCAGTACTTC
few	TRBV4-1	TRBJ2-1	.	CASSSQEINSYNEQFF	TGCGCCAGCAGCTCTCAGGAAATCAACTCCTACAATGAGCAGTTCTTC
.	TRBV5-1	TRBJ2-5	TRBD1	CASSLALGRGLETQYF	TGCGCCAGCAGCTTGGCCTTGGGCAGGGGGCTGGAGACCCAGTACTTC
few	TRBV4-1	TRBJ1-5	TRBD1	CASSQDRVNQPQHF	TGCGCCAGCAGCCAGGACAGGGTCAATCAGCCCCAGCATTTT
.	TRBV4-2	TRBJ2-5	TRBD2	CASSQTGGEETQYF	TGTGCCAGCAGCCAGACCGGGGGGGAAGAGACCCAGTACTTC
few	TRBV20-1	TRBJ2-4	.	CSASHLTWAKNIQYF	TGCAGTGCTTCGCACCTAACCTGGGCCAAAAACATTCAGTACTTC
.	TRBV5-1	TRBJ2-5	TRBD2	CASIPTSGRLVEETQYF	TGCGCCAGCATCCCGACTAGCGGGAGGCTAGTCGAGGAGACCCAGTACTTC
.	TRBV15	TRBJ2-5	.	CATSGSGRETQYF	TGTGCCACCAGCGGTTCCGGGCGGGAGACCCAGTACTTC
.	TRBV7-6	TRBJ2-7	TRBD2	CASSSHLLTSGPSYEQYF	TGTGCCAGCAGCTCACACCTTCTAACTAGCGGCCCCTCCTACGAGCAGTACTTC
.	TRBV5-1	TRBJ1-2	TRBD1	CASSPWDRGIYGYTF	TGCGCCAGCAGCCCTTGGGACAGGGGCATATATGGCTACACCTTC
.	TRBV7-3	TRBJ2-7	.	CASSLRWDGPYEQYF	TGTGCCAGCAGCTTAAGATGGGATGGACCCTACGAGCAGTACTTC
many	TRBV5-1	TRBJ2-2	.	CASSLVTGTDTGELFF	TGCGCCAGCAGCTTAGTCACGGGTACGGACACCGGGGAGCTGTTTTTT
few	TRBV7-8	TRBJ2-2	.	CASSLAPGLNTGELFF	TGTGCCAGCAGCTTAGCACCAGGCTTGAACACCGGGGAGCTGTTTTTT
.	TRBV20-1	TRBJ2-3	.	CSKYKASVDTQYF	TGCAGCAAGTATAAGGCCTCGGTAGATACGCAGTATTTT
.	TRBV5-1	TRBJ2-5	.	CASRPKEETQYF	TGCGCCAGCAGACCAAAGGAGGAGACCCAGTACTTC
many	TRBV27	TRBJ2-3	TRBD2	CASSLRLAASGTQYF	TGTGCCAGCAGTTTACGACTAGCGGCAAGCGGTACGCAGTATTTT
once	TRBV5-1	TRBJ2-1	TRBD2	CASSLGAGIPDNEQFF	TGCGCCAGCAGCTTGGGAGCGGGAATTCCCGACAATGAGCAGTTCTTC
few	TRBV4-1	TRBJ2-3	.	CASSQSSTNTDTQYF	TGCGCCAGCAGCCAATCGTCCACAAACACAGATACGCAGTATTTT
.	TRBV5-1	TRBJ2-4	.	CASSLAFIGVGNIQYF	TGCGCCAGCAGCTTGGCCTTTATCGGGGTTGGAAACATTCAGTACTTC
few	TRBV12-3/TRBV12-4	TRBJ1-5	.	CASSPQVSNQPQHF	TGTGCCAGCAGTCCGCAGGTTAGCAATCAGCCCCAGCATTTT
few	TRBV20-1	TRBJ2-1	TRBD2	CSAVAGGFYNEQFF	TGCAGTGCAGTAGCGGGAGGCTTCTACAATGAGCAGTTCTTC
.	TRBV5-1	TRBJ2-1	.	CASSPTSFPNNEQFF	TGCGCCAGCAGCCCGACTAGTTTCCCAAACAATGAGCAGTTCTTC